This T cell receptor (beta chain) came from a study of vaccination and CD4 T cells after COVID-19. Of note for this clonotype: No antigen is known for it.

Treatment noted: roughly nine-day PBMC culture with coronavirus spike peptide pools or control peptides (ViraFEST assay). Scientists ran DNA taken from cultured CD4+ T cells through the Oncomine TCR Beta short-read assay for sequencing. TCRdb redid the calling of the PCR reads with MiXCR, one entry per CDR3 protein. This table holds 21,000 or so distinct CDR3 sequences, roughly 45% found once. The CDR3 extends over 16 amino acids. Trimming stripped 3 bases from V and 11 bases from J, with 24 bases between. The germline V gene encodes CDR1 LNHDA and CDR2 SQIVND (reference sequence). The sequence was collected from a human donor who had recovered from COVID-19. Source material: CD4+ T cells from blood, cultured in vitro. V gene TRBV19 combines with J gene TRBJ2-3, with D unresolved. The CDR3 sequence: CASSIVTPPMRTEQYF. The CDR3 bases are TGTGCCAGTAGTATTGTTACCCCACCAATGCGGACGGAGCAGTATTTT.